Detailed here is one T cell receptor beta chain. This record belongs to a study of technical replicates of blood from a few donors. Here immunoSEQ multiplex PCR was the method, and the copy in TCRdb shows in-frame clones only, minus some. The sample includes tens of thousands of clones, around 97% of them seen just once. The CDR3 contains 14 residues. Per the germline V gene, CDR1 is SGHTA and CDR2 is FQGNSA. Trimming pared 1 base from V and 7 bases from J, leaving 11 bases between. The chain recombines TRBV7-2 with TRBJ1-5; D uncertain. The TCR was taken from a human donor in good health. The sample consisted of T cells isolated from PBMCs. CDR3: CASSLVLAPQPQHF. CDR3 sequence (DNA): TGTGCCAGCAGCTTAGTGCTGGCCCCCCAGCCCCAGCATTTT. Looking up the rest from reference TRBV7-2 and TRBJ1-5 gives the full variable domain: GAGVSQSPSNKVTEKGKDVELRCDPISGHTALYWYRQSLGQGLEFLIYFQGNSAPDKSGLPSDRFSAERTGGSVSTLTIQRTQQEDSAVYLCASSLVLAPQPQHFGDGTRLSIL.